A selection of T cell receptor beta chains follows, all from one sample in a study of shared clonotypes between healthy human individuals. The method was immunoSEQ multiplex PCR; TCRdb's version includes in-frame clones alone and lacks a portion of them. The sample has millions of clones; roughly 92% are singletons. Sequenced material: naive CD4+ T cells sorted from blood. These receptors were collected from a man in his late teens or twenties in good health. Each CDR3 is given with its conserved first and last residue. The D gene is left open where the match is weak. Size is stated for part of the rows, as once, few or many counts, or as a class when the clone is expanded.

J gene: TRBJ1-6
clone size: NA
D gene: TRBD1
V gene: TRBV9
CDR3 protein: CASSGGQGISPLHF
CDR3 DNA: TGTGCCAGCAGCGGCGGACAGGGCATTTCACCCCTCCACTTT

J gene: TRBJ2-7
clone size: once
D gene: TRBD1
V gene: TRBV27
CDR3 protein: CASSLSGDRVEQYF
CDR3 DNA: TGTGCCAGCAGTTTATCTGGGGACAGGGTTGAGCAGTACTTC

J gene: TRBJ1-4
clone size: NA
D gene: TRBD1
V gene: TRBV6-1
CDR3 protein: CASSEVGTGGEKLFF
CDR3 DNA: TGTGCCAGCAGTGAAGTGGGGACAGGGGGGGAAAAACTGTTTTTT

J gene: TRBJ1-2
clone size: once
D gene: NA
V gene: TRBV19
CDR3 protein: CASSFRASYGYTF
CDR3 DNA: TGTGCCAGTAGTTTCAGGGCTTCCTATGGCTACACCTTC

J gene: TRBJ1-1
clone size: NA
D gene: NA
V gene: TRBV5-6
CDR3 protein: CASSWGRMNTEAFF
CDR3 DNA: TGTGCCAGCAGCTGGGGACGGATGAACACTGAAGCTTTCTTT

J gene: TRBJ1-1
clone size: NA
D gene: NA
V gene: TRBV25-1
CDR3 protein: CASSESRGGGTEAFF
CDR3 DNA: TGTGCCAGCAGTGAATCTCGAGGGGGGGGAACTGAAGCTTTCTTT

J gene: TRBJ2-1
clone size: once
D gene: NA
V gene: TRBV9
CDR3 protein: CASSVELDPLEQFF
CDR3 DNA: TGTGCCAGCAGCGTAGAGTTGGACCCACTAGAGCAGTTCTTC

J gene: TRBJ2-7
clone size: NA
D gene: TRBD1
V gene: TRBV28
CDR3 protein: CASSPRGQGKRHEQYF
CDR3 DNA: TGTGCCAGCAGTCCTAGGGGACAGGGGAAGAGGCACGAGCAGTACTTC

J gene: TRBJ1-1
clone size: NA
D gene: TRBD1
V gene: TRBV28
CDR3 protein: CASNRGLNTEAFF
CDR3 DNA: TGTGCCAGTAACAGGGGCTTGAACACTGAAGCTTTCTTT

J gene: TRBJ2-3
clone size: NA
D gene: TRBD2
V gene: TRBV2
CDR3 protein: CASSGGLAGGDTQYF
CDR3 DNA: TGTGCCAGCAGTGGAGGACTAGCGGGGGGGGATACGCAGTATTTT

J gene: TRBJ1-1
clone size: NA
D gene: NA
V gene: TRBV11-1
CDR3 protein: CASSFPGGPPVAFF
CDR3 DNA: TGTGCCAGCAGCTTCCCGGGGGGACCACCGGTAGCTTTCTTT

J gene: TRBJ1-1
clone size: NA
D gene: NA
V gene: TRBV10-3
CDR3 protein: CAISDRGATEAFF
CDR3 DNA: TGTGCCATCAGTGACAGGGGAGCCACTGAAGCTTTCTTT

J gene: TRBJ1-3
clone size: NA
D gene: NA
V gene: TRBV2
CDR3 protein: CASSGDSAYSGNTIYF
CDR3 DNA: TGTGCCAGCAGTGGTGACAGTGCTTATTCTGGAAACACCATATATTTT

J gene: TRBJ1-2
clone size: NA
D gene: NA
V gene: TRBV5-4
CDR3 protein: CASSSRFGGGYTF
CDR3 DNA: TGTGCCAGCAGTTCTCGGTTTGGGGGAGGCTACACCTTC

J gene: TRBJ2-1
clone size: NA
D gene: NA
V gene: TRBV7-6
CDR3 protein: CASSLAASSYNEQFF
CDR3 DNA: TGTGCCAGCAGCTTAGCGGCGTCCTCCTACAATGAGCAGTTCTTC

J gene: TRBJ2-1
clone size: NA
D gene: NA
V gene: TRBV11-3
CDR3 protein: CASSLAANEQFF
CDR3 DNA: TGTGCCAGCAGCTTAGCAGCCAATGAGCAGTTCTTC

J gene: TRBJ2-5
clone size: NA
D gene: NA
V gene: TRBV9
CDR3 protein: CASSVVGSGQETQYF
CDR3 DNA: TGTGCCAGCAGCGTAGTAGGGTCAGGTCAAGAGACCCAGTACTTC

J gene: TRBJ2-5
clone size: NA
D gene: TRBD1
V gene: TRBV4-3
CDR3 protein: CASSPRPTGVGEETQYF
CDR3 DNA: TGCGCCAGCAGCCCTCGACCTACAGGGGTCGGGGAGGAGACCCAGTACTTC

J gene: TRBJ1-5
clone size: few
D gene: NA
V gene: TRBV9
CDR3 protein: CASSVGVNQPQHF
CDR3 DNA: TGTGCCAGCAGCGTAGGGGTCAATCAGCCCCAGCATTTT

J gene: TRBJ2-1
clone size: NA
D gene: NA
V gene: TRBV5-1
CDR3 protein: CASSLDTSFNEQFF
CDR3 DNA: TGCGCCAGCAGCTTGGATACTAGTTTCAATGAGCAGTTCTTC

J gene: TRBJ2-3
clone size: NA
D gene: NA
V gene: TRBV11-1
CDR3 protein: CASRNQRAGTLSTDTQYF
CDR3 DNA: TGTGCCAGCAGAAATCAAAGAGCCGGGACACTTAGCACAGATACGCAGTATTTT

J gene: TRBJ2-7
clone size: NA
D gene: NA
V gene: TRBV5-1
CDR3 protein: CASSLEQGPYEQYF
CDR3 DNA: TGCGCCAGCAGCTTGGAACAGGGACCCTACGAGCAGTACTTC

J gene: TRBJ2-2
clone size: NA
D gene: NA
V gene: TRBV7-2
CDR3 protein: CASSSIVGGRTGELFF
CDR3 DNA: TGTGCCAGCAGCTCGATCGTGGGGGGGCGAACCGGGGAGCTGTTTTTT

J gene: TRBJ2-1
clone size: NA
D gene: TRBD2
V gene: TRBV6-6
CDR3 protein: CASKLWGGVPNEQFF
CDR3 DNA: TGTGCCAGCAAACTTTGGGGGGGGGTCCCCAATGAGCAGTTCTTC

J gene: TRBJ1-2
clone size: NA
D gene: NA
V gene: TRBV30
CDR3 protein: CAWREGFGYTF
CDR3 DNA: TGTGCCTGGAGGGAGGGGTTTGGCTACACCTTC

J gene: TRBJ2-3
clone size: NA
D gene: TRBD1
V gene: TRBV10-3
CDR3 protein: CAISDREGATDTQYF
CDR3 DNA: TGTGCCATCAGCGACAGGGAAGGAGCCACAGATACGCAGTATTTT

J gene: TRBJ2-2
clone size: NA
D gene: NA
V gene: TRBV6-4
CDR3 protein: CASSVQEGNTGELFF
CDR3 DNA: TGTGCCAGCAGTGTACAGGAAGGGAACACCGGGGAGCTGTTTTTT

J gene: TRBJ2-7
clone size: NA
D gene: TRBD1
V gene: TRBV10-3
CDR3 protein: CASRGTGPLGEQYF
CDR3 DNA: TGTGCCAGCAGGGGGACAGGGCCCCTGGGCGAGCAGTACTTC

J gene: TRBJ1-2
clone size: NA
D gene: NA
V gene: TRBV5-1
CDR3 protein: CASSFDGYGYTF
CDR3 DNA: TGCGCCAGCAGCTTCGACGGCTATGGCTACACCTTC

J gene: TRBJ1-1
clone size: NA
D gene: NA
V gene: TRBV9
CDR3 protein: CASSVGPDAEAFF
CDR3 DNA: TGTGCCAGCAGCGTCGGGCCTGACGCTGAAGCTTTCTTT

J gene: TRBJ2-1
clone size: NA
D gene: NA
V gene: TRBV7-2
CDR3 protein: CASRKTGIHNEQFF
CDR3 DNA: TGTGCCAGCAGAAAGACTGGCATTCACAATGAGCAGTTCTTC

J gene: TRBJ1-1
clone size: NA
D gene: NA
V gene: TRBV28
CDR3 protein: CASSLGAGSRSEAFF
CDR3 DNA: TGTGCCAGCAGTTTGGGGGCTGGGAGTCGGTCTGAAGCTTTCTTT

J gene: TRBJ1-1
clone size: NA
D gene: TRBD1
V gene: TRBV7-2
CDR3 protein: CASSFGQGFTEAFF
CDR3 DNA: TGTGCCAGCAGCTTTGGACAGGGTTTCACTGAAGCTTTCTTT

J gene: TRBJ2-7
clone size: once
D gene: TRBD1
V gene: TRBV7-2
CDR3 protein: CASSLGGVWGQTYYEQYF
CDR3 DNA: TGTGCCAGCAGCTTAGGGGGCGTGTGGGGACAGACTTATTACGAGCAGTACTTC

J gene: TRBJ2-2
clone size: NA
D gene: NA
V gene: TRBV19
CDR3 protein: CASTSKRGGDTGELFF
CDR3 DNA: TGTGCCAGTACCTCTAAAAGGGGGGGGGACACCGGGGAGCTGTTTTTT

J gene: TRBJ2-5
clone size: NA
D gene: NA
V gene: TRBV7-9
CDR3 protein: CASSLGGPVQGMETQYF
CDR3 DNA: TGTGCCAGCAGCTTAGGGGGGCCTGTACAGGGTATGGAGACCCAGTACTTC

J gene: TRBJ2-7
clone size: NA
D gene: TRBD2
V gene: TRBV30
CDR3 protein: CAWSTPGLAAWEQYF
CDR3 DNA: TGTGCCTGGAGTACACCGGGACTAGCAGCTTGGGAGCAGTACTTC

J gene: TRBJ2-3
clone size: NA
D gene: TRBD1
V gene: TRBV10-3
CDR3 protein: CAIRGQDTDTQYF
CDR3 DNA: TGTGCCATCAGGGGACAGGACACAGATACGCAGTATTTT

J gene: TRBJ1-2
clone size: NA
D gene: NA
V gene: TRBV2
CDR3 protein: CASKLYGYTF
CDR3 DNA: TGTGCCAGCAAGCTCTATGGCTACACCTTC

J gene: TRBJ2-5
clone size: once
D gene: TRBD1
V gene: TRBV19
CDR3 protein: CASSIGGPGQGAETQYF
CDR3 DNA: TGTGCCAGTAGTATAGGGGGCCCGGGACAGGGGGCCGAGACCCAGTACTTC

J gene: TRBJ2-4
clone size: NA
D gene: TRBD2
V gene: TRBV18
CDR3 protein: CASSPASGGAVAKNIQYF
CDR3 DNA: TGTGCCAGCTCACCAGCTAGCGGGGGGGCCGTAGCCAAAAACATTCAGTACTTC